This T cell receptor beta chain originates from a study of post-analysis software for immune sequencing data (dated by TCRdb to 2014 to 2015). The study in broad terms: Recorded disease courses included relapsing-remitting, secondary progressive and progressive-relapsing multiple sclerosis, with some patients lacking subtype annotation. A subset of samples was prepared in parallel using single-end sample barcoding, then pooled and co-amplified after Illumina adapter ligation. The patient repertoires were compared against approximately twelve previously published healthy control repertoires obtained from donors aged 6 to 25 years. Broad study findings and their caveats: Roughly 5 TRBV segments, including TRBV5-6, TRBV5-1 and TRBV20-1, were significantly more frequent in patients than controls. Strong co-clustering of samples prepared in the same batch was shown by direct clustering with F measure, prompting a batch-effect correction. The multiple sclerosis patient group was slightly younger than the control group. Multiple sclerosis patients had significantly lower normalized Chao1 diversity than controls, a result that suggests substantial peripheral T-cell clonal expansion.

TCR beta repertoires were profiled from peripheral blood of about a dozen young patients with multiple sclerosis to demonstrate the VDJtools post-analysis software. The patients with multiple sclerosis were children and adolescents between about 6 and 15 years of age. Remarks on this clonotype: No antigen is known for it. Base qualities are missing; no much larger clone stands one base away.

The library was obtained by PCR. The sequencing machine was an Illumina HiSeq 2500. To reduce PCR and sequencing biases, unique molecular identifiers were built into the TCR beta cDNA libraries. Some 500,000 cDNA molecules were obtained per 1 to 10 million input T cells, so each molecule approximated one T cell. Patient libraries were prepared and sequenced with the same protocol used for the earlier healthy control dataset. Samples belonging to the same batch were prepared together, multiplexed and sequenced on a shared HiSeq lane. The original methods were these. Raw barcoded reads were processed with MIGEC, discarding single-read molecular identifier groups before consensus assembly and CDR3 extraction. VDJtools was used for post-analysis of the clonotype tables, with diversity normalized by down-sampling every dataset to the smallest sample size. In repertoire overlap clustering, CDR3 amino acid sequences, but not nucleotide sequences, were matched to correct batch-related cross-sample contamination. TCRdb reworked the public reads: Q25 trimming with fastp, MiXCR clone assembly, productive beta chains retained. Rows are unified per CDR3 protein, each entry keeping the most common DNA and genes. The V and J calls follow TCRdb's processing rather than the paper's. The sample includes approximately 630,000 distinct CDR3 sequences, with 55% to 60% observed a single time. Around 11% of the sample is in the top ten clones.

The germline V gene supplies CDR1 MNHNS and CDR2 SASEGT. The CDR3 starts with the cysteine, ends with the phenylalanine, and has 14 residues. Only CDR3 DNA is held: 42 bases, read in frame from base 1. The trim is 6 bases for V and 3 bases for J, with a gap of 14 bases between the germline ends. The clonotype comes from a girl aged 2 to 9 with multiple sclerosis. This chain is built from TRBV6-1 and TRBJ2-5; the D element could tentatively be TRBD1 or TRBD2, as 5 bases agree for each. The source material was blood. The CDR3 reads CASRNWGREETQYF. The DNA sequence is as follows: TGTGCCAGCAGGAATTGGGGACGAGAAGAGACCCAGTACTTC.